These T cell receptor beta chains were read from a single sample in a study of blood T cells in healthy people across ages. Using its own MiXCR run on the 5' RACE reads, TCRdb lists one record per CDR3 protein. The data show approximately 800,000 distinct CDR3 sequences, 46% seen once. The sample consisted of blood. These receptors originate from a man older than 75 in good health. Both conserved end residues are trimmed from each CDR3. The order of the fields is CDR3 length, clone size, J gene, V gene, CDR3 protein. Some rows mark clone size as missing; the rest say once, few, many or name a class of expanded clone.

>12|once|TRBJ2-7|TRBV6-6
ASSSSQARETQC
>13|.|TRBJ2-5|TRBV24-1
ATSDDQGLKETQY
>12|.|TRBJ2-7|TRBV15
ATSRAGEAREQY
>11|few|TRBJ2-3|TRBV20-1
SLTSGFTDTQY
>15|once|TRBJ1-1|TRBV11-3
ASSLDLMGGQTTEAF
>11|.|TRBJ2-7|TRBV6-6
ASSRDISYEQY
>14|few|TRBJ1-4|TRBV12-3/TRBV12-4
ASTVDSTGPNEKLF
>13|.|TRBJ2-1|TRBV20-1
SATSSGISYNEQF
>10|few|TRBJ1-2|TRBV6-2/TRBV6-3
ASGTEDYGYT
>12|many|TRBJ1-4|TRBV7-9
ASSFGTRGEKLF
>14|.|TRBJ2-5|TRBV7-6
ASSLLRGSGRETQY
>13|.|TRBJ2-3|TRBV20-1
SATSNRGPTDTQY
>12|.|TRBJ2-7|TRBV10-3
AISSRGPSYEQY
>13|.|TRBJ2-7|TRBV27
ASSLSVGNSREQY
>14|.|TRBJ2-1|TRBV27
ASAGLAGVSYNEQF
>10|.|TRBJ2-2|TRBV5-4
ASSAGLGELF
>13|.|TRBJ2-3|TRBV20-1
SARDHRDKRDTQY
>13|few|TRBJ1-2|TRBV5-1
ASSLEEGANYGYT